The present TCR beta chain was sequenced within a study of shared clonotypes between healthy human individuals. In replicate PCRs of sorted subsets, approximately 210 ng DNA, 29,000 or so T cell genomes, was used. Original data processing: Junction-only sequences produced by ImmunoSEQ had no quality scores, so filtering differed. Some clones are missing from TCRdb's copy, which holds only in-frame ones; the method was immunoSEQ multiplex PCR. The V and J calls and clone size are taken from that table; D and trimming were inferred from the DNA. Among 650,000 to 800,000 clones listed, approximately 77% were seen once. The table lists this clone with a few counts. CDR3 length: 15 amino acids. Germline V gene lookup returns CDR1 MNHEY and CDR2 SMNVEV (reference sequence). V gave up 2 bases and J gave up 2 bases, with 7 bases separating them.

This rearrangement joins TRBV27 to TRBJ1-6; D uncertain. The receptor was derived from a woman in her twenties or thirties in good health. Sequencing was carried out using memory CD4+ T cells sorted from blood. Subset of the sample: CD45RA-negative fraction. The CDR3 loop is CASSLQVPYNSPLHF. The DNA for the CDR3 is TGTGCCAGCAGTTTACAAGTACCCTATAATTCACCCCTCCACTTT.